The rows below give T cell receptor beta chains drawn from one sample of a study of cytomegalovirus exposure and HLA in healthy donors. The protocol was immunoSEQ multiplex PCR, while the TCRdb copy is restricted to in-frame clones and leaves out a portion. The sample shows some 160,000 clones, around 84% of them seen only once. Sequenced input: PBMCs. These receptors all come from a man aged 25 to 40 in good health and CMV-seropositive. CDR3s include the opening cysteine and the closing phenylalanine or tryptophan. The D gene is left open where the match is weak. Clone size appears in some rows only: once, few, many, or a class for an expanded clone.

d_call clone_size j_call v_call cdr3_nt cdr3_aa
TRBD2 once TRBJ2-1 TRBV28 TGTGCCAGCAGGACCTCGTCTAGCGGGCACAATGAGCAGTTCTTC CASRTSSSGHNEQFF
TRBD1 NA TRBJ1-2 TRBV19 TGTGCCAGTAGTCAGGACAGGGGGCGAGATGGCTACACCTTC CASSQDRGRDGYTF
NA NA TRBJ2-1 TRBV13 TGTGCCAGCACCCGACAGAGAGGTGAGCAGTTCTTC CASTRQRGEQFF
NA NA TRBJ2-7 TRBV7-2 TGTGCCAGCAGCTTAGCGATGAGCGGCCCCTACGAGCAGTACTTC CASSLAMSGPYEQYF
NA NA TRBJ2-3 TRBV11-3 TGTGCCAGCAGCTTAGATTGGGGGCTGGAGGGCACAGATACGCAGTATTTT CASSLDWGLEGTDTQYF
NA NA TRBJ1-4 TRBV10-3 TGTGCCATCAGGGGGGCTGCAACTAATGAAAAACTGTTTTTT CAIRGAATNEKLFF
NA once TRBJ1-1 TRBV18 TGTGCCAGCTCACCTGCAGGGGCCGGGGAACCACACACTGAAGCTTTCTTT CASSPAGAGEPHTEAFF
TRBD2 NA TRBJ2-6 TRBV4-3 TGCGCCAGCAGCCCATATATGGGAGGGGCGGCTGGGGCCAACGTCCTGACTTTC CASSPYMGGAAGANVLTF
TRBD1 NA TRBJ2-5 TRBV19 TGTGCCAGTACTATGGGGACAGGGGCAGCGGGTGAGACCCAGTACTTC CASTMGTGAAGETQYF
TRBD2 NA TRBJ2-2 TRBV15 TGTGCCACCAGCAGAGATTCAGTCCCCGGACTAGCGGGAGTGGGCGGGGAGCTGTTTTTT CATSRDSVPGLAGVGGELFF